These T cell receptor beta chains were read from a single sample in a study of blood T cell repertoires in COVID-19. TCRdb's copy holds only in-frame clones and misses some; the assay was immunoSEQ multiplex PCR. The profile shows 350,000 to 550,000 clones, approximately 90% of them singletons. Sample: PBMCs or T cells enriched from blood (not recorded which). The receptors were sampled from a man aged 30 to 45 who had recovered from COVID-19. Both conserved end residues are part of each CDR3. Fields, in order: D gene, clone size, V gene, J gene, CDR3 protein, CDR3 DNA. The D gene is left open where the match is weak. Rows give clone size only sometimes, using once, few, many, or a class for an expanded clone.

.	.	TRBV20-1	TRBJ2-7	CSAKSAREQYF	TGCAGTGCTAAGAGCGCTCGCGAGCAGTACTTC
TRBD1	.	TRBV5-1	TRBJ2-7	CASRGQGDFNEQYF	TGCGCCAGCAGGGGACAGGGAGATTTCAACGAGCAGTACTTC
TRBD2	.	TRBV2	TRBJ2-1	CASSPGTSGPNNEQFF	TGTGCCAGCAGCCCCGGGACTAGCGGGCCGAACAATGAGCAGTTCTTC
.	.	TRBV3-1/TRBV3-2	TRBJ1-2	CASSPAGNYGYTF	TGTGCCAGCAGCCCCGCGGGGAACTATGGCTACACCTTC
.	.	TRBV25-1	TRBJ1-4	CASTRAGVNEKLFF	TGTGCCAGCACCAGAGCGGGGGTTAATGAAAAACTGTTTTTT
TRBD1	.	TRBV5-5	TRBJ1-2	CASSPGTGGTNYGYTF	TGTGCCAGCAGCCCCGGGACAGGGGGGACTAACTATGGCTACACCTTC
.	.	TRBV18	TRBJ2-1	CASSPPMRAGGDEQFF	TGTGCCAGCTCACCACCCATGAGGGCGGGTGGCGATGAGCAGTTCTTC
TRBD2	once	TRBV4-1	TRBJ2-2	CASSALAGGFTGELFF	TGCGCCAGCAGCGCACTAGCGGGAGGGTTCACCGGGGAGCTGTTTTTT
.	.	TRBV14	TRBJ2-7	CASSQNLGRPSF	TGTGCCAGCAGCCAGAATCTGGGCAGACCGAGCTTC
.	.	TRBV19	TRBJ1-6	CASSIKGTSGSPLHF	TGTGCCAGTAGTATAAAAGGGACTTCGGGATCACCCCTCCACTTT
TRBD1	.	TRBV25-1	TRBJ1-1	CASRAGTGVTEAFF	TGTGCCAGCAGGGCCGGGACAGGGGTCACTGAAGCTTTCTTT
TRBD2	.	TRBV18	TRBJ2-7	CASSLTSGPSYEQYF	TGTGCCAGCTCACTGACTAGCGGCCCCTCCTACGAGCAGTACTTC
.	once	TRBV3-1/TRBV3-2	TRBJ2-7	CASTTNEHEQYF	TGTGCCAGCACCACCAATGAGCACGAGCAGTACTTC
.	.	TRBV12-3/TRBV12-4	TRBJ2-5	CASSSDGEETQYF	TGTGCCAGCAGTTCGGACGGGGAGGAGACCCAGTACTTC
TRBD2	.	TRBV7-9	TRBJ2-1	CASSLGTSGSHNEQFF	TGTGCCAGCAGCTTAGGGACTAGCGGGAGTCACAATGAGCAGTTCTTC
TRBD1	.	TRBV28	TRBJ2-4	CASSFLGQGDIQYF	TGTGCCAGCAGTTTCCTAGGACAGGGGGACATTCAGTACTTC
TRBD2	.	TRBV6-6	TRBJ2-5	CASSYSGSRETQYF	TGTGCCAGCAGTTACAGCGGGAGTCGAGAGACCCAGTACTTC
.	.	TRBV12-3/TRBV12-4	TRBJ2-2	CASSRTGELFF	TGTGCCAGCAGCCGCACCGGGGAGCTGTTTTTT
.	.	TRBV4-1	TRBJ1-3	CASSQDGGRNTIYF	TGCGCCAGCAGCCAAGACGGGGGGCGGAACACCATATATTTT
.	.	TRBV5-1	TRBJ2-1	CASSLVGGDEQFF	TGCGCCAGCAGCTTGGTTGGGGGCGATGAGCAGTTCTTC
TRBD1	.	TRBV19	TRBJ1-5	CASAGQTNQPQHF	TGTGCCAGTGCGGGACAGACGAATCAGCCCCAGCATTTT
TRBD1	few	TRBV3-1/TRBV3-2	TRBJ1-4	CASSHMGQGGEKLFF	TGTGCCAGCAGCCATATGGGGCAGGGGGGTGAAAAACTGTTTTTT
.	once	TRBV30	TRBJ2-2	CASPEAGELFF	TGTGCCTCTCCGGAGGCCGGGGAGCTGTTTTTT
.	.	TRBV29-1	TRBJ2-2	CSVAGGQNTGELFF	TGCAGCGTTGCGGGCGGGCAGAACACCGGGGAGCTGTTTTTT
.	.	TRBV6-9	TRBJ1-5	CGSSRSGGGLLGTSNQPQHF	TGTGGCAGCAGTCGCTCTGGGGGGGGGCTATTAGGGACTAGCAATCAGCCCCAGCATTTT
TRBD1	few	TRBV3-1/TRBV3-2	TRBJ1-3	CASSQDQGGTYF	TGTGCCAGCAGCCAAGATCAGGGGGGTACATATTTT
TRBD1	.	TRBV10-3	TRBJ2-7	CAISQGQGYEQYF	TGTGCCATCAGTCAGGGACAGGGGTACGAGCAGTACTTC
.	.	TRBV4-1	TRBJ2-5	CASSRTTKEETQYF	TGCGCCAGCAGCCGCACAACTAAAGAGGAGACCCAGTACTTC
.	.	TRBV7-8	TRBJ1-2	CASSSGQYGYTF	TGTGCCAGCAGCTCTGGACAGTATGGCTACACCTTC